The entry below gives a single T cell receptor beta chain sequence along with its context. This record comes from a study of PD-L1 blockade in urothelial cancer. Looking at the study overall: Analysis of blood occurred 3 weeks (second dose) and 6 weeks after treatment start.

Time point of the sample: peripheral blood 6 weeks after treatment start. Produced via immunoSEQ multiplex PCR; TCRdb's table is partial and in-frame only. The sample gives about 130,000 clones, 86% of which show up once; approximately 2.4% is in the top ten. CDR1 is SGHNT and CDR2 is YENEEA in the germline V gene. V shed 4 bases, J shed 5 bases, and the junction held 2 bases outside the gene matches. The CDR3 covers 15 residues. This material consisted of PBMCs, taken around atezolizumab (anti-PD-L1) treatment. This sequence was found in a man aged 50 to 59 with urothelial cancer. The chain combines TRBV11-3 with TRBJ2-1; TRBD2 aligns across 13 bases. CDR3 DNA: TGTGCCAGCAGCTCGGGACTAGCGGGAAACAATGAGCAGTTCTTC. As protein: CASSSGLAGNNEQFF.